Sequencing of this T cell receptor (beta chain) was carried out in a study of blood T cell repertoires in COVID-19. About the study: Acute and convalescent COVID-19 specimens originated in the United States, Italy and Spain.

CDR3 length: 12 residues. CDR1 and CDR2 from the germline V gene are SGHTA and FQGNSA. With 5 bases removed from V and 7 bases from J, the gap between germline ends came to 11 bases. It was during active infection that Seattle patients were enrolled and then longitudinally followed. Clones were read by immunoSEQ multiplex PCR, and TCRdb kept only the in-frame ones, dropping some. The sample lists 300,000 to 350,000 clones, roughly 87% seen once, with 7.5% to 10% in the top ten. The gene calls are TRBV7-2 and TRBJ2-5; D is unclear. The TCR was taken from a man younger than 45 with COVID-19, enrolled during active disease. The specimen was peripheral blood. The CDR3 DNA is TGTGCCAGCAGCCCACCCCGAGGGACCCAGTACTTC. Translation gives CASSPPRGTQYF.